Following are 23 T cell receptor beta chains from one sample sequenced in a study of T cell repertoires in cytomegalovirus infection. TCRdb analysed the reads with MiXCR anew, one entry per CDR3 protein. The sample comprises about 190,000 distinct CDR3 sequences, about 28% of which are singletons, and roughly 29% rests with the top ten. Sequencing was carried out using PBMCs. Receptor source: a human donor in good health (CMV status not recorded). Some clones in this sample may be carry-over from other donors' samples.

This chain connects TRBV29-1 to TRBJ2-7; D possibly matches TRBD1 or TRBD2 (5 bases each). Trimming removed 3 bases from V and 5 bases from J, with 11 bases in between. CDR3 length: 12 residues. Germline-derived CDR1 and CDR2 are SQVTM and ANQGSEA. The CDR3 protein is CSVDQGRNEQYF. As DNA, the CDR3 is TGCAGCGTTGACCAGGGACGCAACGAGCAGTACTTC.

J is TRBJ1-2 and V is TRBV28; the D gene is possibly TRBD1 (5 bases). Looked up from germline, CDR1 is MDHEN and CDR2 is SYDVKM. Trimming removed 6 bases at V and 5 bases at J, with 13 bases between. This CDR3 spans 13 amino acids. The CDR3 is CASSPLGTYGYTF. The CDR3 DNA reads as TGTGCCAGCAGCCCCTTGGGGACGTATGGCTACACCTTC.

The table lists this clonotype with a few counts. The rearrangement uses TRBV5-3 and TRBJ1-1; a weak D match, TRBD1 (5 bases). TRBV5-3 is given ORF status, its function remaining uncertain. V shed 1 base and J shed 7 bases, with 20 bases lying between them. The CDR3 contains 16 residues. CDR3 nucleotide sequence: TGTGCCAGAAGCTTGATAATTCGGGGCAGAAAGATTGAAGCTTTCTTT. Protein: CARSLIIRGRKIEAFF.

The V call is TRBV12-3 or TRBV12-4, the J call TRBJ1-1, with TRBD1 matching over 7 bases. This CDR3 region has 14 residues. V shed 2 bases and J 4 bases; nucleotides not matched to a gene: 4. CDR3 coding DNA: TGTGCCAGCAGTTTATACCCAGGGGGCACTGAAGCTTTCTTT. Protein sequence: CASSLYPGGTEAFF.

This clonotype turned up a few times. This CDR3 is CASSHDGGSYNEQFF. The CDR3 nucleotides read TGTGCCAGCAGCCACGACGGGGGCTCCTACAATGAGCAGTTCTTC. The chain carries TRBV14 and TRBJ2-1; the D gene is possibly TRBD2 (6 bases). Germline V gives CDR1 SGHDN, CDR2 FVKESK. V dropped 3 bases and J dropped 0 bases, with 9 bases sitting between them. This CDR3 is 15 amino acids long.

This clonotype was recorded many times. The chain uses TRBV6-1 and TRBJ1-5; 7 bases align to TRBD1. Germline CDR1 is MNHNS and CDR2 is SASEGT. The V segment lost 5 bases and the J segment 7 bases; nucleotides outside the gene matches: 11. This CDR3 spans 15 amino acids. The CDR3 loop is CASSTLRYRGQPQHF. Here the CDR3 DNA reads TGTGCCAGCAGTACTCTAAGGTACAGGGGCCAGCCCCAGCATTTT.

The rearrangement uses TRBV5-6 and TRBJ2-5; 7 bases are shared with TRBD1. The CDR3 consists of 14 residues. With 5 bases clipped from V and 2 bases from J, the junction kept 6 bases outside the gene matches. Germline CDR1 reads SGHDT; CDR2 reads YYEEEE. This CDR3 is CASSLLTGQETQYF. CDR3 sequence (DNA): TGTGCCAGCAGTTTGCTGACAGGGCAAGAGACCCAGTACTTC.

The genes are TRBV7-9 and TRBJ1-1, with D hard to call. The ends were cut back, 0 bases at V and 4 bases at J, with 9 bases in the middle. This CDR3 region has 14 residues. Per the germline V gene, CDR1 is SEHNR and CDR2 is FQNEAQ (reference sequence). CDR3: CASSLAGRSTEAFF. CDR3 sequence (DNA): TGTGCCAGCAGCTTAGCGGGTCGGAGCACTGAAGCTTTCTTT.

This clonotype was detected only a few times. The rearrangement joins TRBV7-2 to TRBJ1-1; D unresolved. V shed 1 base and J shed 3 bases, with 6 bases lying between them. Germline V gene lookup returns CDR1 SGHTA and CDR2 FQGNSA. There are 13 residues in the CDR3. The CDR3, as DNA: TGTGCCAGCAGCTTAGAGAGACACACTGAAGCTTTCTTT. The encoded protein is CASSLERHTEAFF. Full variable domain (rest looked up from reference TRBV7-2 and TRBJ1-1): GAGVSQSPSNKVTEKGKDVELRCDPISGHTALYWYRQSLGQGLEFLIYFQGNSAPDKSGLPSDRFSAERTGGSVSTLTIQRTQQEDSAVYLCASSLERHTEAFFGQGTRLTVV.

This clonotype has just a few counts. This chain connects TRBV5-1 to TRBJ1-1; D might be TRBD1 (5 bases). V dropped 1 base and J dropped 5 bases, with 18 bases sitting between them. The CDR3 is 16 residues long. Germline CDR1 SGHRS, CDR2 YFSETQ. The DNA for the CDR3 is TGCGCCAGCAGCTTGAGTAGGGGCGTGGGGGGGACTGAAGCTTTCTTT. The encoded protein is CASSLSRGVGGTEAFF.

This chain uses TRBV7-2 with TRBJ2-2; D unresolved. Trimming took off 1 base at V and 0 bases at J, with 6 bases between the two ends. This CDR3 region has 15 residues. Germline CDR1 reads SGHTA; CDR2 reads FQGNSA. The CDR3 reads CASSLGSSNTGELFF. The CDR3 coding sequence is TGTGCCAGCAGCTTAGGGTCCTCGAACACCGGGGAGCTGTTTTTT.

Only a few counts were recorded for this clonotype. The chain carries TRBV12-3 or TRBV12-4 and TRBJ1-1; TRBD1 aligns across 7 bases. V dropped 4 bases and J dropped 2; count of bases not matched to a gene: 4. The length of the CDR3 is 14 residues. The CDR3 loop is CASSYDRANTEAFF. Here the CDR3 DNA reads TGTGCCAGCAGTTACGACAGGGCTAACACTGAAGCTTTCTTT.

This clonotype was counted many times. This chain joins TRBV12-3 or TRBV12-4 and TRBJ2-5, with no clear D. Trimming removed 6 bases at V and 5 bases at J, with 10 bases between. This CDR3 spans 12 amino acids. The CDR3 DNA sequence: TGTGCCAGCAGCAGCTTCGGGGAGACCCAGTACTTC. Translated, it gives CASSSFGETQYF.

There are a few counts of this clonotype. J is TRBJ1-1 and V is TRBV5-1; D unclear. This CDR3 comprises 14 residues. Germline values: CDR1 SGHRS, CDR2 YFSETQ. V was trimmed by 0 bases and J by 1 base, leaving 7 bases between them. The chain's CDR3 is CASSLEPGNTEAFF. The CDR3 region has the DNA TGCGCCAGCAGCTTGGAGCCAGGGAACACTGAAGCTTTCTTT.

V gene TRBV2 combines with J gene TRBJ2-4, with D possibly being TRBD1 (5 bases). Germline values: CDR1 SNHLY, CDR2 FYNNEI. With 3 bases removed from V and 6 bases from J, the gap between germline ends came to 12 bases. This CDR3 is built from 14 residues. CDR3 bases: TGTGCCAGCAGTGAGTCGGGCCAGGGAAACATTCAGTACTTC. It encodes CASSESGQGNIQYF.

The CDR3 protein is CASSLPTRYNEQFF. CDR3 DNA sequence: TGTGCCAGCAGCTTACCGACACGCTACAATGAGCAGTTCTTC. J is TRBJ2-1 and V is TRBV11-2; D ambiguous. Germline CDR1 reads SGHAT; CDR2 reads FQNNGV. The V and J ends lost 2 bases and 3 bases respectively, with 8 bases between them. CDR3 length: 14 residues.

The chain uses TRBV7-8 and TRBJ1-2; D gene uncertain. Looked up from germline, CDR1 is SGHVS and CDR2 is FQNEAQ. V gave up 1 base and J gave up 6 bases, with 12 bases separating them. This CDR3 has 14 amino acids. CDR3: CASSLVGDKNGYTF. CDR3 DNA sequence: TGTGCCAGCAGCTTAGTAGGAGATAAAAATGGCTACACCTTC.

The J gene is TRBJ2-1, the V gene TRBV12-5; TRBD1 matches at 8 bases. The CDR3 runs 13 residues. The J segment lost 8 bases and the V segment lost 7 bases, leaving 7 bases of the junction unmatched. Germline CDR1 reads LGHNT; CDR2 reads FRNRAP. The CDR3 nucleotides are TGTGCTAGTGAGACCGGACAGGGCCATGAGCAGTTCTTC. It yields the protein CASETGQGHEQFF.

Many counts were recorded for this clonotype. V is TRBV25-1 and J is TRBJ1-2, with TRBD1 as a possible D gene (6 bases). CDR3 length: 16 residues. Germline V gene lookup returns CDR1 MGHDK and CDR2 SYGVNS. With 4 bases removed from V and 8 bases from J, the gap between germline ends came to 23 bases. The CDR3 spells CASSAPPPTGLRGYTF. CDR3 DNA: TGTGCCAGCAGTGCGCCTCCACCGACAGGCTTGAGAGGCTACACCTTC.

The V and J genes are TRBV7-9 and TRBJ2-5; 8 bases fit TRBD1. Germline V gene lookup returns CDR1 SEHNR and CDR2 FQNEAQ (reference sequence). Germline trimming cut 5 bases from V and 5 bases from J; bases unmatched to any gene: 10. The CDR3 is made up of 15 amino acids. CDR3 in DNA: TGTGCCAGCAGCCAGCGGACAGGGACGGGGGAGACCCAGTACTTC. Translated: CASSQRTGTGETQYF.

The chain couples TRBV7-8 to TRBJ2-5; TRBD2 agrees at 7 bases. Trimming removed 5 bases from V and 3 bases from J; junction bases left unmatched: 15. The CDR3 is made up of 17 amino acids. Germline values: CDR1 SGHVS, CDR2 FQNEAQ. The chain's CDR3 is CASSVNGFGGEKETQYF. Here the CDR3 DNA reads TGTGCCAGCAGCGTAAATGGTTTTGGGGGGGAGAAAGAGACCCAGTACTTC.

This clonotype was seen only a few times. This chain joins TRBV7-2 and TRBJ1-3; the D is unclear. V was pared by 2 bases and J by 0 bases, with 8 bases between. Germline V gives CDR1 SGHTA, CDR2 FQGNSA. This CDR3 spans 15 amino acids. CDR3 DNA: TGTGCCAGCAGCTTAATAACGAACTCTGGAAACACCATATATTTT. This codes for CASSLITNSGNTIYF.

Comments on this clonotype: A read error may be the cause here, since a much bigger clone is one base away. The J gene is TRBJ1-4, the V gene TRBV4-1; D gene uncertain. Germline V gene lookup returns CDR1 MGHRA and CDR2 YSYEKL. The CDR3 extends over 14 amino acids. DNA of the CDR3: TGTGCCAGCAGACCAAGTTCTACTAATGAAAAACTGTTTTTT. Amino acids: CASRPSSTNEKLFF.